A single sample is the source of the 17 T cell receptor beta chains below, sequenced in a study of molecular identifiers for immune sequencing clone quantification. TCRdb processed the PCR reads anew with MiXCR; each CDR3 protein has one entry. The sample holds more than 550,000 distinct CDR3 sequences, roughly 23% seen once. Sample: naive CD8+ T cells from blood, with Jurkat cell RNA spiked in. Subset given: FACS-sorted CD8+CD4-CCR7+CD45RA+ naive T cells. These receptors all stem from a human donor in good health. Some libraries in this study had Jurkat cell RNA spiked in.

This clonotype was recorded at least ten times. The chain joins TRBV30 to TRBJ1-5; D unresolved. The CDR3 spans 13 residues. Germline V gene lookup returns CDR1 GTSNPN and CDR2 SVGIG (reference sequence). V lost 5 bases and J 3 bases, leaving 11 bases between the germline ends. The CDR3 sequence: CAWASGNNQPQHF. The CDR3 nucleotides are TGTGCCTGGGCCAGTGGAAACAATCAGCCCCAGCATTTT.

Ten or more counts support this clonotype. The chain has TRBV3-1 and TRBJ2-2; TRBD2 matches at 7 bases. CDR3 length equals 15 residues. CDR1 and CDR2 (germline): LGHDT, YNNKEL (reference sequence). V lost 3 bases, J lost 1 base, and 2 bases stayed unmatched. The CDR3 region has the DNA TGTGCCAGCAGCCACCAGCGGGGGAACACCGGGGAGCTGTTTTTT. Translated, it gives CASSHQRGNTGELFF. Variable domain in full (rest from reference TRBV3-1 and TRBJ2-2): DTAVSQTPKYLVTQMGNDKSIKCEQNLGHDTMYWYKQDSKKFLKIMFSYNNKELIINETVPNRFSPKSPDKAHLNLHINSLELGDSAVYFCASSHQRGNTGELFFGEGSRLTVL.

This clonotype showed up just a few times. The V gene is TRBV20-1, the J gene TRBJ1-5, with D hard to call. V lost 0 bases to trimming and J lost 0 bases, with 18 bases between them. The CDR3 is 18 amino acids. Per germline, CDR1 DFQATT and CDR2 SNEGSKA (reference sequence). CDR3 bases: TGCAGTGCTAGAGATCCAAGGGAGGTCTCCAATAGCAATCAGCCCCAGCATTTT. Translated: CSARDPREVSNSNQPQHF.

This rearrangement joins TRBV3-1 to TRBJ1-1; D possibly corresponds to TRBD1 (6 bases). The CDR3 totals 16 residues. The V gene's germline CDR1 is LGHDT and CDR2 YNNKEL (reference sequence). The V and J ends lost 4 bases and 1 base respectively, with 16 bases between them. DNA of the CDR3: TGTGCCAGCAGCCCTCTATTACAGGGTGCGAACACTGAAGCTTTCTTT. As protein: CASSPLLQGANTEAFF.

This clonotype was recorded at least ten times. This may come from a read error, since a much larger clone is one base off. The chain uses TRBV29-1 and TRBJ1-1; D is ambiguous. The length of the CDR3 is 11 residues. V was pared by 3 bases and J by 0 bases, with 2 bases between. Germline assignment: CDR1 SQVTM and CDR2 ANQGSEA. The CDR3 nucleotides read TGCAGCGTTGACGTGAACACTGAAGCTTTCTTT. This sequence encodes CSVDVNTEAFF.

This clonotype was seen ten or more times. The chain recombines TRBV6-5 with TRBJ2-1; D remains ambiguous. The CDR3 length is 13 residues. V lost 0 bases and J lost 10, with 10 bases in between. The germline V gene has CDR1 MNHEY and CDR2 SVGAGI. The CDR3 sequence is CASSYSSPPEQFF. The CDR3 nucleotides read TGTGCCAGCAGTTACTCCTCCCCCCCCGAGCAGTTCTTC.

About this clonotype itself: Just one base apart from a much larger clone, this may be a read error. The CDR3 region is CASSGQVSSNQPQHF. CDR3 in DNA: TGTGCCAGCAGTGGGCAGGTCAGTAGCAATCAGCCCCAGCATTTT. The chain has TRBV25-1 and TRBJ1-5; no firm D call. Germline CDR1 MGHDK, CDR2 SYGVNS. The CDR3 has 15 amino acids. V lost 4 bases and J lost 0, with 10 bases in between. The whole variable domain, remainder taken from reference TRBV25-1 and TRBJ1-5, is EADIYQTPRYLVIGTGKKITLECSQTMGHDKMYWYQQDPGMELHLIHYSYGVNSTEKGDLSSESTVSRIRTEHFPLTLESARPSHTSQYLCASSGQVSSNQPQHFGDGTRLSIL.

Only a few counts were recorded for this clonotype. The chain carries TRBV6-5 and TRBJ1-2; 8 bases are shared with TRBD1. The V gene's germline CDR1 is MNHEY and CDR2 SVGAGI. V gave up 2 bases and J gave up 4 bases; unmatched junction bases: 6. The CDR3 extends over 15 amino acids. CDR3: CASSYAGGSGYGYTF. The CDR3 bases are TGTGCCAGCAGTTACGCAGGGGGCTCTGGCTATGGCTACACCTTC.

This clonotype has ten or more counts. The V call is TRBV28, the J call TRBJ2-3, with 9 bases lining up with TRBD2. J gave up 5 bases and V 0 bases, and 9 bases lay outside the gene matches. CDR3 size: 17 residues. The germline CDR1 and CDR2 sequences are MDHEN and SYDVKM. The CDR3, as DNA: TGTGCCAGCAGTTTATGGTTCCAGCGGGAGGTGGGAGATACGCAGTATTTT. Its protein is CASSLWFQREVGDTQYF.

The chain recombines TRBV20-1 with TRBJ2-7, with a possible D match to TRBD1 (6 bases). V dropped 0 bases and J dropped 0 bases, with 12 bases sitting between them. The germline CDR1 and CDR2 sequences are DFQATT and SNEGSKA (reference sequence). The CDR3 length is 15 residues. In DNA, the CDR3 is TGCAGTGCTAGAGAGATCGGGGACAACTCCTACGAGCAGTACTTC. This translates into CSAREIGDNSYEQYF.

As regards this clonotype: A much bigger clone sits one base away, suggesting this may be a read error. CDR3 amino acids: CAPSRTTLGEKLFF. The CDR3 region has the DNA TGTGCCCCCAGCCGGACGACTCTGGGGGAAAAACTGTTTTTT. V gene TRBV15 combines with J gene TRBJ1-4; D unresolved. Germline CDR1 is LNHNV and CDR2 is YYDKDF (reference sequence). CDR3 length: 14 residues.

This clonotype was seen just once. V gene TRBV4-1 combines with J gene TRBJ2-7; 10 nucleotides match TRBD1. The CDR3 consists of 16 residues. V dropped 4 bases and J dropped 4; count of bases not matched to a gene: 10. Germline V CDR1 and CDR2: MGHRA, YSYEKL. This CDR3 reads CASSPARGQGFYEQYF. The CDR3, as DNA: TGCGCCAGCAGCCCCGCCCGGGGACAGGGGTTTTACGAGCAGTACTTC.

The table lists this clonotype with a few counts. This chain uses TRBV5-1 with TRBJ1-2; D remains ambiguous. From germline, CDR1 is SGHRS and CDR2 YFSETQ. The CDR3 spans 14 residues. Trimming left V 0 bases short and J 4 bases short, with 10 bases between. CDR3 coding DNA: TGCGCCAGCAGCTTGGAAGCGGCACTCTATGGCTACACCTTC. Encoded protein: CASSLEAALYGYTF.

At least ten counts were recorded for this clonotype. The chain couples TRBV30 to TRBJ2-3; 7 positions match TRBD2. CDR1 is GTSNPN and CDR2 is SVGIG in the germline V gene (reference sequence). This CDR3 has 15 amino acids. Trimming at V came to 4 bases and at J to 2 bases, leaving 9 bases not matched to a gene. CDR3 loop: CAWNPGGSSTDTQYF. The CDR3 DNA reads as TGTGCCTGGAATCCGGGCGGGAGTTCCACAGATACGCAGTATTTT.

A remark on this clonotype: Since a much larger clone is just one base distant, this may be a read error. V usage is TRBV13 and J usage is TRBJ1-1; no clear D. CDR3 size: 15 residues. CDR1 PRHDT and CDR2 FYEKMQ come from the germline V gene (reference sequence). Trimming took 3 bases from V and 5 from J, leaving 16 bases between them. Written as DNA, the CDR3 is TGTGCCAGCAGCTTTGGCCTCCGGTTGTTTACTGAAGCTTTCTTT. It is translated as CASSFGLRLFTEAFF.

This rearrangement joins TRBV11-3 to TRBJ2-1; the D gene is possibly TRBD2 (6 bases). Trimming removed 5 bases at V and 3 bases at J, with 17 bases between. Germline V lookup: CDR1 SGHNT, CDR2 YENEEA. The CDR3 sequence is 16 residues long. CDR3 sequence (DNA): TGTGCCAGCAGCCCGGGGGTCAGGGTGCGCTACAATGAGCAGTTCTTC. Translated: CASSPGVRVRYNEQFF.

The V and J genes are TRBV7-2 and TRBJ1-2; possible D gene TRBD1, 6 bases. The germline gives CDR1 SGHTA, CDR2 FQGNSA. The ends were cut back, 4 bases at V and 2 bases at J, with 23 bases in the middle. The CDR3 spans 18 residues. The chain's CDR3 is CASSSPHIGQHWNYGYTF. The CDR3 DNA follows: TGTGCCAGCAGCTCCCCTCATATAGGACAGCATTGGAACTATGGCTACACCTTC.